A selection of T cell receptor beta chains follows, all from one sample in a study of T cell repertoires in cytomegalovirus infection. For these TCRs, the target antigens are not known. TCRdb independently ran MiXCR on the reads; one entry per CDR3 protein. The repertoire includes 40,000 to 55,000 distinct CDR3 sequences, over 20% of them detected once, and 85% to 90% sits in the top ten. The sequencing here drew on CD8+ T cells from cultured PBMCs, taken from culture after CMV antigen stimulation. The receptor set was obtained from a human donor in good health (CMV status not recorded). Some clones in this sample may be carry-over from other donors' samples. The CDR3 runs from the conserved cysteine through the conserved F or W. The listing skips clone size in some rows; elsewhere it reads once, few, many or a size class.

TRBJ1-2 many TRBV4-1 CASSQEAGASNYGYTF
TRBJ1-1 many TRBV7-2 CASSLSGQGNTEAFF
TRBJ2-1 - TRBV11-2 CASRKGTSGYNEQFF
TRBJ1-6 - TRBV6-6 CASSYRDSPLHF
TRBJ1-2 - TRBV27 CASKTGVNGYTF
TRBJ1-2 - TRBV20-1 CSAPSVGYTF
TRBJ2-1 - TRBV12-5 CASGPRGGRGDEQFF
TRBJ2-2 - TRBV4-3 CASSQDGVGGRELFF
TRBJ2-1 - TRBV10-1 CASSERQGRSNEQFF
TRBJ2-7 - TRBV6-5 CASSTPLGSHYEQYF
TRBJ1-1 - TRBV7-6 CASSLAWRVEDTEAFF
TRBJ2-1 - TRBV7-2 CASRPSYNEQFF
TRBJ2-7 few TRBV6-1 CASSVGLEDYEQYF
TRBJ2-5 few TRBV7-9 CASSPKGGTEKETQYF
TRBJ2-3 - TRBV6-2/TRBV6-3 CARSYILAGTYF
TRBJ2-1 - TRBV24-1 CATSDPTLPYNEQFF
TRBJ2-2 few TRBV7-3 CASSSSGGARTGELFF
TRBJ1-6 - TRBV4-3 CASSQDGARVYNSPLHF
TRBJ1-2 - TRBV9 CASQGENYGYTF
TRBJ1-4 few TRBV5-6 CASSTGTGFGEKLFF
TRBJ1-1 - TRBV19 CASTRDWVNTEAFF
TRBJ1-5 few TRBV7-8 CASSVRADQPQHF
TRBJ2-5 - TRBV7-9 CASSPDWLQETQYF
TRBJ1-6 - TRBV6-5 CASSYSRSDAGSYNSPLHF
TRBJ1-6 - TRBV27 CASDLLNLWGLRYNSPLHF
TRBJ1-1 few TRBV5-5 CASSLEVNTEAFF
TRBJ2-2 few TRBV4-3 CASSNFAGYDTGELFF
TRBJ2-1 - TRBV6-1 CASSEGVGLAGFNEQFF
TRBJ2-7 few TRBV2 CASSEGSFYEQYF
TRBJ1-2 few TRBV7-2 CASSLEPFGYTF